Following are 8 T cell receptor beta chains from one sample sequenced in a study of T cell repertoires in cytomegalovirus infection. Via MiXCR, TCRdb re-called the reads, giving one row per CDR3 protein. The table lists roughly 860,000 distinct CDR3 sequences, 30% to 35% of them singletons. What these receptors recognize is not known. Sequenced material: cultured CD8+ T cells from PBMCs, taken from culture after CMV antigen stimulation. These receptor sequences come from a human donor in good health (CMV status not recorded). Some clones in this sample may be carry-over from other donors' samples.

This chain's CDR3 is CSASGGQPNVAKNIQYF. The CDR3 DNA sequence: TGCAGTGCCAGTGGGGGACAGCCGAACGTGGCCAAAAACATTCAGTACTTC. The chain carries TRBV20-1 and TRBJ2-4; TRBD1 matches 7 bases. The CDR3 consists of 17 residues. Trimming cost V 6 bases and J 1 base; bases outside gene matches: 15. CDR1 and CDR2 from the germline V gene are DFQATT and SNEGSKA (reference sequence).

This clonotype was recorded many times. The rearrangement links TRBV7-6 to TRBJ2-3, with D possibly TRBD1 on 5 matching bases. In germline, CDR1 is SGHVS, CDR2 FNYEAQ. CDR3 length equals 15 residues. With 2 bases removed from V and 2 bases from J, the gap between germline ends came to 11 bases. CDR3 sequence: CASSLRGFLTDTQYF. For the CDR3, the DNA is TGTGCCAGCAGCTTAAGGGGTTTTCTCACAGATACGCAGTATTTT.

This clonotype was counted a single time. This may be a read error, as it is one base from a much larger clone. The CDR3 region has the DNA TGTGCCAGCAGATACAGGGGGATGGACACTGAAGCTTTCTTT. It encodes CASRYRGMDTEAFF. The chain links TRBV12-3 or TRBV12-4 to TRBJ1-1, with 8 bases lining up with TRBD1. This CDR3 contains 14 residues. The V and J ends lost 6 bases and 3 bases, in that order; junction bases with no gene match: 6.

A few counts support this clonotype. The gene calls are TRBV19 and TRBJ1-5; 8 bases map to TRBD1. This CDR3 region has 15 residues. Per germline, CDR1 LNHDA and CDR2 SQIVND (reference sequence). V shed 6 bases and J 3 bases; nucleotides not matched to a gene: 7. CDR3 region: CASRHRDRFNQPQHF. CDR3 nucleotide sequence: TGTGCCAGTAGGCACCGGGACAGGTTCAATCAGCCCCAGCATTTT.

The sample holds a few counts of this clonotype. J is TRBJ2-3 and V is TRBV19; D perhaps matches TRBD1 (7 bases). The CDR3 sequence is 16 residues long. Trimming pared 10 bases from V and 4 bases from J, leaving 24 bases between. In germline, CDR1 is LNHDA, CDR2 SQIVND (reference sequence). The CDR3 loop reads CATAIEEGAESDTQYF. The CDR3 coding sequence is TGTGCCACCGCAATCGAGGAGGGGGCTGAGTCAGATACGCAGTATTTT.

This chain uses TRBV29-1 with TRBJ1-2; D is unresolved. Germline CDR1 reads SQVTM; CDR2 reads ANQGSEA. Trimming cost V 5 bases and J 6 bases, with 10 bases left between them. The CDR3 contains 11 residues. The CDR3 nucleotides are TGCAGCGTTCCAGCCATTGATGGCTACACCTTC. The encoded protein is CSVPAIDGYTF.

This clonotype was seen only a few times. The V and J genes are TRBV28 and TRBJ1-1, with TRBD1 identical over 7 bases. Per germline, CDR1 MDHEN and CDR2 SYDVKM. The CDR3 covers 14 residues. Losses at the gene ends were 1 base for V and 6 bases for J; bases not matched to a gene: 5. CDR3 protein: CASSLSVGGPEAFF. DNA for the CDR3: TGTGCCAGCAGTTTATCGGTAGGGGGCCCTGAAGCTTTCTTT.

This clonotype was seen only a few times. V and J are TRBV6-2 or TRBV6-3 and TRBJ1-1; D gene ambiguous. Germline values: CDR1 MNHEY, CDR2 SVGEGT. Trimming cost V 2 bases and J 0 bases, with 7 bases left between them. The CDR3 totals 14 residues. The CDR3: CASSYTAVNTEAFF. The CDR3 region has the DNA TGTGCCAGCAGTTACACAGCCGTGAACACTGAAGCTTTCTTT.